Presented here are 20 T cell receptor beta chains from one specimen sequenced in a study of breast tumors, draining lymph nodes, adjacent tissues. TCRdb passed the multiplex PCR reads through MiXCR, listing each CDR3 protein once. The sample has around 230,000 distinct CDR3 sequences; around 34% are singletons. Breast cancer patients provided tissue from their axillary draining lymph nodes. Sample: axillary lymph node tissue. These receptors all stem from a female donor with breast cancer. Some clones in this sample may be carry-over from other donors' samples.

Comments on this clonotype: This may arise from a read error, as a much more abundant clone is one base away. This chain connects TRBV2 to TRBJ2-5; 13 nucleotides agree with TRBD2. Per germline, CDR1 SNHLY and CDR2 FYNNEI. This CDR3 has 17 residues. CDR3 bases: TGTGTCAGCACGAGACTAGCGGGAGGAGTAAATAAAGAGACCCAGTACTTC. Residues: CVSTRLAGGVNKETQYF.

With regard to this clonotype: A junction end diverges from the germline sequence, so it may reflect a read error. The chain couples TRBV10-3 to TRBJ2-1, with 7 bases aligning to TRBD1. Per germline, CDR1 ENHRY and CDR2 SYGVKD. The CDR3 is 14 residues long. This CDR3 is CASSKRTGYNEQFF. As DNA, the CDR3 is TGTGCCAGCAGTAAAAGGACAGGCTACAATGAGCAGTTCTTC.

There are many counts of this clonotype. The chain combines TRBV12-3 or TRBV12-4 with TRBJ2-2; TRBD2 agrees at 8 bases. The CDR3 is 15 residues long. V dropped 8 bases and J dropped 0; count of bases not matched to a gene: 5. Here the CDR3 DNA reads TGTGCCAGCGGGCGGGGGGACCCGAACACCGGGGAGCTGTTTTTT. The encoded protein is CASGRGDPNTGELFF.

This clonotype was picked up many times. This sequence joins TRBV20-1 and TRBJ2-3; D possibly corresponds to TRBD2 (5 bases). Germline CDR1 and CDR2: DFQATT and SNEGSKA (reference sequence). The ends were cut back, 6 bases at V and 5 bases at J, with 15 bases in the middle. The CDR3 loop spans 13 amino acids. CDR3: CSAGDSRGDTQYF. Written as DNA, the CDR3 is TGCAGTGCCGGGGATTCCCGGGGAGATACGCAGTATTTT.

V is TRBV4-3 and J is TRBJ2-3; tentative D call: TRBD2 (5 bases). Germline V CDR1 and CDR2: LGHNA, YSLEER. Between the trimmed V and J ends, which lost 4 bases and 6 bases, there was a span of 14 bases. The CDR3 has 14 residues. The CDR3: CASSLKGAGDTQYF. CDR3 DNA sequence: TGCGCCAGCAGCCTGAAGGGAGCAGGCGATACGCAGTATTTT.

The chain has TRBV12-3 or TRBV12-4 and TRBJ2-3; 9 positions agree with TRBD1. The V gene end was trimmed by 11 bases and the J gene end by 3 bases; junction bases not matched to a gene: 6. The CDR3 sequence is 13 residues long. CDR3 DNA: TGTGCCCACAGGGGGCTTGGAACAGATACGCAGTATTTT. Protein: CAHRGLGTDTQYF.

Concerning this clonotype: A much larger clone differs from this one at a single base, so this may be a read error. This CDR3 fails to terminate in the conserved phenylalanine or tryptophan, so it likely reflects a read error. The chain links TRBV5-1 to TRBJ2-1; 8 bases map to TRBD1. Trimming at V came to 1 base and at J to 8 bases, leaving 5 bases not matched to a gene. The CDR3 consists of 14 residues. Germline V lookup: CDR1 SGHRS, CDR2 YFSETQ. CDR3 DNA sequence: TGCGCCAGCAGCTTGCTGCAGGGGGCCCATGAGCAGTTCCTC. Amino acids: CASSLLQGAHEQFL.

On this clonotype: A read error is possible here, since a much larger clone lies one base away. The genes are TRBV5-1 and TRBJ2-5; the D gene could be TRBD1 or TRBD2 (5 bases each). Looked up from germline, CDR1 is SGHRS and CDR2 is YFSETQ. The CDR3 has 15 residues. V shed 4 bases and J shed 5 bases, with 18 bases lying between them. The CDR3 DNA sequence: TGCGCCAGCAGCGCCGGGACCCTTCCTAGGGAGACCCAGTACTTC. This translates into CASSAGTLPRETQYF.

This clonotype has just a few counts. V usage is TRBV20-1 and J usage is TRBJ2-1; 10 positions agree with TRBD2. J lost 6 bases, V lost 0 bases, and 5 bases had no gene match. This CDR3 comprises 15 residues. Germline-derived CDR1 and CDR2 are DFQATT and SNEGSKA (reference sequence). The CDR3 region has the DNA TGCAGTGCTAGAGATTACAGGACTAGCGGCAATGAGCAGTTCTTC. Its translation is CSARDYRTSGNEQFF.

The rearrangement links TRBV29-1 to TRBJ1-6, with D tentatively TRBD1 (5 bases). The CDR3 has 11 amino acids. V lost 8 bases to trimming and J lost 7 bases, with 9 bases between them. Germline V gene lookup returns CDR1 SQVTM and CDR2 ANQGSEA. The CDR3 protein is CSLEGNSPLHF. Here the CDR3 DNA reads TGCAGCTTGGAGGGGAATTCACCCCTCCACTTT.

Note on this clonotype: It may be a read error: a sequence one base away is much more abundant. The V call is TRBV7-2, the J call TRBJ2-3, with 11 nucleotides matching TRBD2. CDR3 size: 17 residues. Germline V CDR1 and CDR2: SGHTA, FQGNSA. The CDR3 nucleotides are TGTGCCAGCAGCTTAGCGGGGCTAGCGGGGGGCAAAGATCCGCAGTATTTT. Translated, it gives CASSLAGLAGGKDPQYF. The complete variable domain, with remaining parts taken from reference TRBV7-2 and TRBJ2-3, reads GAGVSQSPSNKVTEKGKDVELRCDPISGHTALYWYRQSLGQGLEFLIYFQGNSAPDKSGLPSDRFSAERTGGSVSTLTIQRTQQEDSAVYLCASSLAGLAGGKDPQYFGPGTRLTVL.

J is TRBJ2-5 and V is TRBV11-3; tentatively, D is TRBD1 (5 bases). This CDR3 region has 15 residues. Looked up from germline, CDR1 is SGHNT and CDR2 is YENEEA. Trimming took off 8 bases at V and 2 bases at J, with 18 bases between the two ends. CDR3 sequence reads: CASAPSTPGQETQYF. The CDR3 nucleotides read TGTGCCAGCGCCCCAAGTACCCCAGGGCAAGAGACCCAGTACTTC.

The chain joins TRBV5-5 to TRBJ2-7; 10 bases are shared with TRBD2. CDR1 is SGHKS and CDR2 is YYEKEE in the germline V gene (reference sequence). The trim removed 4 bases at V and 5 bases at J, leaving 12 bases unmatched. The CDR3 has 16 residues. This chain's CDR3 is CASSQGASGGWDEQYF. Written as DNA, the CDR3 is TGTGCCAGCAGCCAAGGGGCTAGCGGGGGATGGGACGAGCAGTACTTC.

To note about this clonotype: At one of its ends the junction is not consistent with the germline gene, which may arise from a read error. V gene TRBV2 combines with J gene TRBJ2-1; 10 bases map to TRBD2. Germline CDR1 SNHLY, CDR2 FYNNEI. CDR3 length: 18 amino acids. CDR3 amino acids: CASTKELLAGAKANEHFF. CDR3 in DNA: TGTGCCAGCACCAAAGAGCTTCTAGCGGGGGCCAAGGCTAATGAGCACTTCTTC.

This clonotype was detected only a few times. In DNA, the CDR3 is TGCAGTGCCCAGCCCCCGCGGGGTGGGTCTGGAAACACCTTC. It specifies CSAQPPRGGSGNTF. The chain joins TRBV20-1 to TRBJ1-2; D unclear. Per germline, CDR1 DFQATT and CDR2 SNEGSKA (reference sequence). Between the trimmed V and J ends, which lost 6 bases and 12 bases, there was a span of 26 bases. This CDR3 has 14 residues.

Concerning this clonotype: It may be a read error: a sequence one base away is much more abundant. The chain joins TRBV5-1 to TRBJ2-2, with D tentatively TRBD1 or TRBD2 (5 bases each). This CDR3 has 14 amino acids. From germline, CDR1 is SGHRS and CDR2 YFSETQ. CDR3 protein: CASSLEWGFGEPFF. CDR3 DNA: TGCGCCAGCAGCTTGGAATGGGGGTTCGGGGAGCCGTTTTTT.

This clonotype was seen many times. The chain uses TRBV7-9 and TRBJ2-3, with 8 bases matching TRBD2. The CDR3 spans 15 residues. V gave up 5 bases and J gave up 0 bases; unmatched junction bases: 4. In germline, CDR1 is SEHNR, CDR2 FQNEAQ (reference sequence). The chain's CDR3 is CASSTLAGSTDTQYF. The CDR3 DNA follows: TGTGCCAGCAGCACCTTAGCGGGGAGCACAGATACGCAGTATTTT.

This clonotype was found many times. The chain has TRBV20-1 and TRBJ1-5, with 8 bases identical to TRBD1. The CDR3 runs to 13 residues. CDR1 is DFQATT, CDR2 SNEGSKA, per germline (reference sequence). J gave up 6 bases and V 3 bases, and 4 bases lay outside the gene matches. CDR3 DNA: TGCAGTGCTAGGTCAGGGGGCAGTCAGCCCCAGCATTTT. Translating it yields CSARSGGSQPQHF.

Turning to this clonotype: This may be a read error, as it is one base from a much larger clone. The chain has TRBV11-2 and TRBJ2-2; TRBD1 aligns across 7 bases. Trimming cost V 5 bases and J 7 bases; bases outside gene matches: 13. The germline V gene has CDR1 SGHAT and CDR2 FQNNGV. This CDR3 is built from 16 residues. The CDR3 protein is CASSRAGTAWNGELFF. The CDR3 nucleotides are TGTGCCAGCAGCCGCGCCGGGACAGCGTGGAACGGGGAGCTGTTTTTT.

This clonotype was seen ten or more times. The V call is TRBV4-3, the J call TRBJ2-5; 9 nucleotides align to TRBD1. V gave up 0 bases and J gave up 0 bases; unmatched junction bases: 5. This CDR3 region has 17 residues. Germline V gene lookup returns CDR1 LGHNA and CDR2 YSLEER. CDR3 nucleotides: TGCGCCAGCAGCCAAGATCTCCGGGACAGGGACCAAGAGACCCAGTACTTC. Its translation is CASSQDLRDRDQETQYF.